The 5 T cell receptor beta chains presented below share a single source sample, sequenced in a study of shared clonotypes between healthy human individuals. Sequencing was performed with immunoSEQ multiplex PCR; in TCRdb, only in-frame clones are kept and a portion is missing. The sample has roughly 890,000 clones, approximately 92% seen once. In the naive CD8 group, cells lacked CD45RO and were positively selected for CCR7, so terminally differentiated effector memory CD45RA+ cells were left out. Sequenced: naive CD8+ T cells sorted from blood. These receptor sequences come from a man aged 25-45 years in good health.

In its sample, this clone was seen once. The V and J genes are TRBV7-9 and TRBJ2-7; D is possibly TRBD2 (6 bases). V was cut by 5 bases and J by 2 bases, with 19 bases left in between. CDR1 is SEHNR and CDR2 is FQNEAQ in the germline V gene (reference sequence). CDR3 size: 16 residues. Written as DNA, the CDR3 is TGTGCCAGCAGCCCTAAGACCGGGCGGGAACCCTACGAGCAGTACTTC. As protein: CASSPKTGREPYEQYF.

In DNA, the CDR3 is TGTGCCAGCAGCTTCAGGGGTGATGAGCAGTTCTTC. This encodes CASSFRGDEQFF. V usage is TRBV7-9 and J usage is TRBJ2-1; possibly TRBD1 for D (6 bases). The CDR3 has 12 amino acids. Germline CDR1 is SEHNR and CDR2 is FQNEAQ (reference sequence). Trimming took 3 bases from V and 8 from J, leaving 8 bases between them.

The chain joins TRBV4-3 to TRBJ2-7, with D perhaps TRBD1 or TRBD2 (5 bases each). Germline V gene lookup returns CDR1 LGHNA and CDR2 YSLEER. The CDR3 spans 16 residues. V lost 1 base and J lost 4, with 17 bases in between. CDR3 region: CASSQAWFEGLYEQYF. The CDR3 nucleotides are TGCGCCAGCAGCCAAGCATGGTTTGAGGGGCTTTACGAGCAGTACTTC.

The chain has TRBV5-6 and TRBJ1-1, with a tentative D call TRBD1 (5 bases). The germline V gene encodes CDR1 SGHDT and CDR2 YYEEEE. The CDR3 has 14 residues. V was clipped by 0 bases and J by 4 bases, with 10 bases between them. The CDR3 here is CASSLGGLGTEAFF. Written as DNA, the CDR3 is TGTGCCAGCAGCTTGGGGGGGTTAGGCACTGAAGCTTTCTTT. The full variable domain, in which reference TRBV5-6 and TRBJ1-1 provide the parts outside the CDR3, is DAGVTQSPTHLIKTRGQQVTLRCSPKSGHDTVSWYQQALGQGPQFIFQYYEEEERQRGNFPDRFSGHQFPNYSSELNVNALLLGDSALYLCASSLGGLGTEAFFGQGTRLTVV.

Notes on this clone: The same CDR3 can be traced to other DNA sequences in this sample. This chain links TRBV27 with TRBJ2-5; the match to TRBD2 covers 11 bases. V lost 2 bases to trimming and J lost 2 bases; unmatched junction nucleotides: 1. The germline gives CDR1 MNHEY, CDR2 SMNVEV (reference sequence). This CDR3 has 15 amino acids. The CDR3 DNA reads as TGTGCCAGCAGTTTAGGGACTAGCGGTCAAGAGACCCAGTACTTC. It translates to CASSLGTSGQETQYF.